This T cell receptor beta chain was sequenced in a study of T cell responses to AZD1222 COVID-19 vaccine (TCRdb year 2021). Describing the broader study: AZD1222 recipients with second doses at about 4 weeks or about 12 weeks were pooled, because spike-specific TCR depth and breadth did not differ between schedules. TCR sequencing was performed for fewer than 250 trial participants, of whom roughly 200 were given two doses of AZD1222 and some 26 were given two doses of MenACWY control vaccine. Trial participants were enrolled by age into subgroups of 18-55, 56-69 and 70-plus years, and roughly 160, 29 and 62 TCR-sequenced participants, respectively, were included in these subgroups.

Details on this clone: Its antigen target is currently unknown. No clone much larger than this one lies a single base away; base qualities are absent.

The time point label corresponds to: baseline before first vaccination. The vaccinee samples were drawn from two UK trials, COV001 and COV002, one of which was a single-blind randomized controlled phase 2/3 trial testing AZD1222 (ChAdOx1 nCoV-19) in healthy adults. For TCRbeta chain sequencing, PBMC samples were collected from trial participants at day 0 and at day 28 after the second dose. Measured from the cysteine to the phenylalanine, the CDR3 is 14 residues long. Here the CDR3 DNA is all that survives: 42 bases in frame from base 1. V loses 5 bases, J loses 1 base, and the germline ends lie 11 bases apart. From the germline V gene, CDR1 is SGHAT and CDR2 is FQNNGV. The paper's findings and limits, for the study overall: In the small 56-69-year group, the increase in depth fell short of significance, most likely because of low power. The whole spike protein was spanned by vaccine-associated CD4 TCRs, and dominant responses were seen in regions 160-218 and 743-854. Because no samples from the day 14 peak response were available, repertoires could be characterized only after the peak T cell response. Conclusions about previously exposed vaccinees are limited because only six or seven AZD1222 recipients were SARS-CoV-2 seropositive at baseline. Reportedly, close to half of the unique spike-specific TCRs recognized epitopes lying outside the regions that are mutated in the B.1.351 and B.1.1.7 variants. Participants were mostly white British and included more females than males, and it was suggested by the authors that clonal diversity may have been underestimated. After two AZD1222 doses, spike-specific TCR breadth and depth were significantly higher than at day 0 and than in MenACWY recipients.

The CDR3 regions of human TCRbeta chains were analyzed by immunosequencing. The paper's processing steps were these. Repertoire TCRs were matched against a reference library of SARS-CoV-2-specific TCRs generated with the MIRA antigen-specificity platform. Breadth was defined as the fraction of unique TCRs that were SARS-CoV-2-associated, and depth was defined as the fraction of total T cells that were SARS-CoV-2-associated. Using the MIRA data, every spike-specific TCR was mapped to the spike region that the TCR reacted to and assigned to either a CD4 or a CD8 class. Log10-transformed breadth and depth values were compared by one-way ANOVA with Sidak's multiple comparisons tests. TCRdb took this table from immuneACCESS and kept in-frame rearrangements with V and J called. Such tables lack part of the clones; where checked against another copy, unresolved V genes explain under half of the gap, and the rest is unexplained. From that table come the V and J calls and clone size; the DNA was used to work out D and trimming. The sample table holds 150,000 to 200,000 clones, of which 93% were seen once. The ten largest clonotypes hold about 3.9% of the sample.

The rearrangement joined TRBV11-2 to TRBJ1-1; 6 matching bases give a weak D call of TRBD1. Sequenced material: peripheral blood, taken on day 0 of AZD1222 vaccination. This TCR was recovered from an adult in good health. In nucleotides, the sequence is TGTGCCAGCAGCCCCGACAGGACGAACACTGAAGCTTTCTTT. This yields the protein CASSPDRTNTEAFF.